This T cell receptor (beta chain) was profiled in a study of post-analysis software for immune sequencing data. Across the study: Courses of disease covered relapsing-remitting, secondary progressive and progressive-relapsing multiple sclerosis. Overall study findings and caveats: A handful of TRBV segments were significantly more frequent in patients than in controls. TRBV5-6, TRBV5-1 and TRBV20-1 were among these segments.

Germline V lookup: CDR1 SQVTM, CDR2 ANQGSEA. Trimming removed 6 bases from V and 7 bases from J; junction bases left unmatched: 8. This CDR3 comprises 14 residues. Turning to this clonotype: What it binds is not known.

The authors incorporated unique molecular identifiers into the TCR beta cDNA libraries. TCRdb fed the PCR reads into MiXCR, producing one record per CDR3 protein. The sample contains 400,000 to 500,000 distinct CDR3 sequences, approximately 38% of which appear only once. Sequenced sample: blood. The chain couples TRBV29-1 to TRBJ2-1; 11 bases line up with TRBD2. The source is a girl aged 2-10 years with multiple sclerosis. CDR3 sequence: CSVELAGAGNEQFF. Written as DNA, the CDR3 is TGCAGCGTCGAACTAGCGGGAGCAGGGAATGAGCAGTTCTTC.